These T cell receptor beta chains were read from a single sample in a study of T cells in Graves' hyperthyroidism and ophthalmopathy. In TCRdb, the multiplex PCR reads were re-called with MiXCR into one record per CDR3 protein. Of around 300,000 distinct CDR3 sequences listed, more than 10% were seen once; the top ten hold around 7.9%. What was sequenced was blood. These receptors all come from a woman under 40 with Graves' hyperthyroidism that later progressed to Graves' ophthalmopathy. Each CDR3 is given with its conserved first and last residue. A D gene is named only where the DNA matches it firmly. Only part of the rows carry a size: once, few, many, or a class if the clone is expanded.

clone_size j_call d_call v_call cdr3_aa cdr3_nt
many TRBJ2-1 NA TRBV13 CASSPGQPNEQFF TGTGCCAGCAGCCCTGGTCAGCCCAATGAGCAGTTCTTC
many TRBJ2-1 TRBD1 TRBV6-5 CASSYSIGTGINNEQFF TGTGCCAGCAGTTACTCGATCGGGACAGGGATTAACAATGAGCAGTTCTTC
few TRBJ2-5 TRBD2 TRBV6-6 CASSYPSSGGSTQYF TGTGCCAGCAGTTACCCCTCTAGCGGGGGCTCAACCCAGTACTTC
many TRBJ2-1 NA TRBV11-1 CASSLEDGVGSGGEQFF TGTGCCAGCAGCTTAGAAGACGGTGTGGGGAGTGGGGGTGAGCAGTTCTTC
many TRBJ2-1 NA TRBV24-1 CATSLGAGNEQFF TGTGCCACCAGTCTGGGGGCAGGCAATGAGCAGTTCTTC
many TRBJ1-1 NA TRBV10-3 CAISERTVNTEAFF TGTGCCATCAGTGAGCGGACGGTGAACACTGAAGCTTTCTTT
many TRBJ2-1 NA TRBV30 CAWTFGNNEQFF TGTGCCTGGACCTTCGGGAACAATGAGCAGTTCTTC
many TRBJ2-1 TRBD2 TRBV5-1 CASSTRLAGGSSYNEQFF TGCGCCAGCAGCACCCGACTAGCGGGAGGCTCCTCCTACAATGAGCAGTTCTTC
once TRBJ2-4 TRBD1 TRBV18 CASSPTDRIIQYF TGTGCCAGCTCACCAACGGACAGGATCATTCAGTACTTC
many TRBJ1-2 NA TRBV30 CAWSGAYGYTF TGTGCCTGGAGTGGGGCCTATGGCTACACCTTC
many TRBJ1-5 NA TRBV20-1 CSASRPGSDQPQHF TGCAGTGCTAGTCGCCCCGGCAGCGATCAGCCCCAGCATTTT
NA TRBJ2-2 NA TRBV6-2/TRBV6-3 CASSPPGRPNTGELFF TGTGCCAGCAGTCCCCCCGGGCGGCCGAACACCGGGGAGCTGTTTTTT
few TRBJ1-2 NA TRBV29-1 CSSDGGVANGYTF TGCAGCTCGGACGGCGGGGTTGCGAATGGCTACACCTTC
many TRBJ2-3 TRBD2 TRBV7-9 CASSNRQREGRTQYF TGTGCCAGCAGCAACAGGCAGCGGGAGGGCCGAACGCAGTATTTT
many TRBJ1-4 NA TRBV11-2 CASSLGGPNEKLFF TGTGCCAGCAGCTTAGGGGGTCCGAATGAAAAACTGTTTTTT
NA TRBJ1-1 TRBD1 TRBV4-2 CASSQTGTAIGTEAFF TGTGCCAGCAGCCAAACCGGGACAGCGATCGGGACTGAAGCTTTCTTT
few TRBJ1-5 NA TRBV27 CASSPSGGSNQPQHF TGTGCCAGCAGTCCGTCCGGGGGTAGCAATCAGCCCCAGCATTTT
many TRBJ1-5 TRBD1 TRBV27 CASSSGTDSNQPQHF TGTGCCAGCAGCTCCGGGACAGATAGCAATCAGCCCCAGCATTTT
many TRBJ1-2 NA TRBV4-1 CASSQTTGATHGYTF TGCGCCAGCAGCCAAACTACCGGGGCTACCCATGGCTACACCTTC
few TRBJ2-7 NA TRBV4-3 CASSHGTGNTYEQYF TGCGCCAGCAGCCATGGAACCGGGAACACCTACGAGCAGTACTTC
once TRBJ1-2 NA TRBV5-5 CASSLEGSRGYTF TGTGCCAGCAGCTTGGAAGGGAGCCGTGGCTACACCTTC
many TRBJ1-1 NA TRBV11-2 CASSNDRNTEAFF TGTGCCAGCAGCAATGACAGGAACACTGAAGCTTTCTTT
few TRBJ1-5 TRBD1 TRBV9 CASSVGPPGTGFYSNQPQHF TGTGCCAGCAGCGTAGGCCCCCCAGGGACAGGATTTTATAGCAATCAGCCCCAGCATTTT
many TRBJ2-3 NA TRBV27 CASSLSVTDTQYF TGTGCCAGCAGTTTATCAGTCACAGATACGCAGTATTTT
many TRBJ2-5 NA TRBV7-9 CASSLFLTEVETQYF TGTGCCAGCAGCTTATTCCTGACTGAGGTTGAAACCCAGTACTTC
many TRBJ2-5 NA TRBV12-3/TRBV12-4 CASSKTGRLVVTQYF TGTGCCAGCAGTAAGACAGGGAGGTTGGTGGTGACCCAGTACTTC
many TRBJ1-6 NA TRBV9 CASSVDYESPLHF TGTGCCAGCAGCGTGGATTACGAGTCACCCCTCCACTTT
NA TRBJ2-3 NA TRBV6-2/TRBV6-3 CASSYLDTQYF TGTGCCAGCAGTTACCTAGATACGCAGTATTTT
NA TRBJ1-2 TRBD1 TRBV6-1 CASSGAGTGGGYTF TGTGCCAGCAGTGGCGCCGGGACAGGCGGGGGCTACACCTTC
many TRBJ2-7 TRBD1 TRBV18 CASSPQDRDEQYF TGTGCCAGCTCACCCCAAGACAGGGACGAGCAGTACTTC
many TRBJ2-7 TRBD1 TRBV12-3/TRBV12-4 CASSPGMTGALYEQYF TGTGCCAGCAGTCCCGGTATGACAGGGGCCCTCTACGAGCAGTACTTC
many TRBJ2-2 TRBD2 TRBV24-1 CATSQGLAGAQPGELFF TGTGCCACCAGTCAAGGACTAGCGGGAGCACAGCCCGGGGAGCTGTTTTTT
many TRBJ2-1 NA TRBV20-1 CSASSYGGYYNEQFF TGCAGTGCTAGCAGCTATGGGGGATACTACAATGAGCAGTTCTTC
few TRBJ1-5 NA TRBV25-1 CASRRRTVLYSNQPQHF TGTGCCAGCAGAAGAAGGACGGTCCTCTATAGCAATCAGCCCCAGCATTTT
many TRBJ1-5 NA TRBV18 CASSPMQGHQPQHF TGTGCCAGCTCACCAATGCAGGGCCATCAGCCCCAGCATTTT
many TRBJ2-1 TRBD1 TRBV28 CASTSGQAQFF TGTGCCAGCACCTCGGGACAGGCGCAGTTCTTC